This T cell receptor beta chain was identified in a study of blood T cell repertoires in COVID-19. This CDR3 has 15 residues. The V gene lost 2 bases and the J gene lost 0 bases, with 8 bases spanning the gap. Per germline, CDR1 SGHDT and CDR2 YYEEEE. The table came from immunoSEQ multiplex PCR; TCRdb's copy has only in-frame clones and leaves some out. The sample lists some 300,000 clones; roughly 86% were seen once. Those who participated ranged in age from about 18 to 89 years and resided in roughly 26 US areas. The sample consisted of PBMCs or T cells enriched from blood (not recorded which). The TCR sequence derives from a woman aged 45-59 years who had been exposed to COVID-19. J is TRBJ1-4 and V is TRBV5-6; the D is unclear. The CDR3 is CASSLQIATNEKLFF. CDR3 nucleotide sequence: TGTGCCAGCAGCTTACAGATTGCAACTAATGAAAAACTGTTTTTT.